The next 2 T cell receptor beta chains were all read from a single sample in a study of blood T cell repertoires in COVID-19. The table came from immunoSEQ multiplex PCR; TCRdb's copy has only in-frame clones and leaves some out. The sample gives a few hundred thousand clones, 85% of which show up once; roughly 3.6% is in the top ten. Sequencing input: peripheral blood. These receptors were taken from a woman aged 18 to 35 with acute or convalescent COVID-19.

Here the CDR3 DNA reads TGTGCCAGCAGTTTGGGTTGGCAGGTTGGGGGCTACACCTTC. Translating it yields CASSLGWQVGGYTF. The chain couples TRBV27 to TRBJ1-2, with D hard to call. The germline CDR1 and CDR2 sequences are MNHEY and SMNVEV (reference sequence). Trimming shortened V by 3 bases and J by 8 bases, and 16 bases separated the two germline ends. The CDR3 covers 14 residues.

The rearrangement uses TRBV7-8 and TRBJ1-5, with D maybe TRBD1 (5 bases). Deletions cut 4 bases from V and 9 bases from J, with 19 bases between. Looked up from germline, CDR1 is SGHVS and CDR2 is FQNEAQ. The CDR3 is made up of 15 amino acids. The CDR3 region has the DNA TGTGCCAGCAGCTCAGAGACGGGGGTTTGGGGGCCCCAGCATTTT. Amino acids: CASSSETGVWGPQHF.